The 23 T cell receptor beta chains below all came from one sample that was sequenced in a study of control samples from healthy donors and cancer patients. Some clones are missing from TCRdb's copy, which holds only in-frame ones; the method was immunoSEQ multiplex PCR. This table has about 150,000 clones, about 91% appearing once. Sequencing was carried out using blood. The receptors shown here come from a man aged 25-45 years in good health.

The chain recombines TRBV6-5 with TRBJ1-5, with TRBD1 matching over 7 bases. The germline CDR1 and CDR2 sequences are MNHEY and SVGAGI. Trimming removed 6 bases from V and 3 bases from J; junction bases left unmatched: 5. The CDR3 runs 14 residues. The CDR3 bases are TGTGCCAGCAGGTTACAGGGGTACAATCAGCCCCAGCATTTT. The encoded protein is CASRLQGYNQPQHF.

This clone has a single count. The CDR3 DNA reads TGTGCCAGCAGCATTAGAGAGAACACTGAAGCTTTCTTT. This encodes CASSIRENTEAFF. The V and J genes are TRBV7-9 and TRBJ1-1; D is unclear. Germline V gene lookup returns CDR1 SEHNR and CDR2 FQNEAQ (reference sequence). The CDR3 runs to 13 residues. Trimming left V 5 bases short and J 1 base short, with 8 bases between.

The chain has TRBV6-5 and TRBJ2-7, with D perhaps assigned TRBD1 or TRBD2 (5 bases each). Trimming took off 3 bases at V and 2 bases at J, with 14 bases between the two ends. CDR3 length equals 15 residues. Looked up from germline, CDR1 is MNHEY and CDR2 is SVGAGI. CDR3 nucleotide sequence: TGTGCCAGCAGTTATGGGACCTACGCGGCCTACGAGCAGTACTTC. Translated, it gives CASSYGTYAAYEQYF.

This chain uses TRBV4-2 with TRBJ1-6; 8 bases map to TRBD1. V trimming: 1 base; J trimming: 1 base; junction bases outside the gene matches: 3. The length of the CDR3 is 17 residues. Germline values: CDR1 LGHNA, CDR2 YNFKEQ. CDR3 bases: TGTGCCAGCAGCCAAGCAAACAGGGGGTCCTATAATTCACCCCTCCACTTT. Translation gives CASSQANRGSYNSPLHF.

This chain uses TRBV14 with TRBJ2-1; the D is unclear. Per the germline V gene, CDR1 is SGHDN and CDR2 is FVKESK. V was trimmed by 1 base and J by 0 bases, leaving 10 bases between them. There are 16 residues in the CDR3. CDR3: CASSQVSLSSYNEQFF. CDR3 sequence (DNA): TGTGCCAGCAGCCAAGTATCACTTAGCTCCTACAATGAGCAGTTCTTC. The full variable domain, with the rest looked up from reference TRBV14 and TRBJ2-1, is EAGVTQFPSHSVIEKGQTVTLRCDPISGHDNLYWYRRVMGKEIKFLLHFVKESKQDESGMPNNRFLAERTGGTYSTLKVQPAELEDSGVYFCASSQVSLSSYNEQFFGPGTRLTVL.

This clone appeared a few times. J is TRBJ1-5 and V is TRBV10-1; D is possibly TRBD1 (5 bases). Germline values: CDR1 WNHNN, CDR2 SYGVQD (reference sequence). CDR3 length: 17 residues. V shed 6 bases and J shed 0 bases, with 18 bases lying between them. The CDR3 reads CASRKVVGHLSNQPQHF. The CDR3 region has the DNA TGCGCCAGCAGAAAGGTTGTGGGGCACCTTAGCAATCAGCCCCAGCATTTT.

This rearrangement joins TRBV19 to TRBJ2-2, with D hard to call. CDR3 length: 15 amino acids. Trimming removed 2 bases at V and 0 bases at J, with 7 bases between. The germline V gene encodes CDR1 LNHDA and CDR2 SQIVND (reference sequence). CDR3 protein: CASSIMGPNTGELFF. For the CDR3, the DNA is TGTGCCAGTAGTATAATGGGTCCGAACACCGGGGAGCTGTTTTTT.

The rearrangement joins TRBV4-1 to TRBJ2-7, with TRBD1 matching 11 bases. Unmatched junction bases numbered 7, after V lost 1 base and J lost 2 bases. Germline-derived CDR1 and CDR2 are MGHRA and YSYEKL. The CDR3 spans 17 residues. The chain's CDR3 is CASSQVGQGARTYEQYF. The CDR3 coding sequence is TGCGCCAGCAGCCAAGTTGGACAGGGGGCCAGAACCTACGAGCAGTACTTC.

This clone was detected only once. The chain links TRBV19 to TRBJ1-2; unclear D gene. The V end was cut by 3 bases, the J end by 4 bases, with 15 bases between. From germline, CDR1 is LNHDA and CDR2 SQIVND (reference sequence). The CDR3 loop spans 15 amino acids. The CDR3 DNA reads as TGTGCCAGTAGTATCAAGGCAGCTGGATTCTATGGCTACACCTTC. Translating gives CASSIKAAGFYGYTF.

V and J are TRBV9 and TRBJ2-3, with a tentative D call TRBD1 (5 bases). CDR3 size: 18 residues. Trimming cost V 1 base and J 0 bases, with 18 bases left between them. CDR1 and CDR2 (germline): SGDLS, YYNGEE. DNA of the CDR3: TGTGCCAGCAGCGTACCCCCCCGCCCAGGGCTAAGCACAGATACGCAGTATTTT. It codes for CASSVPPRPGLSTDTQYF.

V gene TRBV5-4 combines with J gene TRBJ1-1; D is undetermined. V dropped 4 bases and J dropped 0 bases, with 7 bases sitting between them. The CDR3 totals 13 residues. In germline, CDR1 is SGHNT, CDR2 YYREEE (reference sequence). The CDR3 reads CASSVALNTEAFF. CDR3 in DNA: TGTGCCAGCAGCGTCGCCCTGAACACTGAAGCTTTCTTT. The complete variable domain, with remaining parts taken from reference TRBV5-4 and TRBJ1-1, reads ETGVTQSPTHLIKTRGQQVTLRCSSQSGHNTVSWYQQALGQGPQFIFQYYREEENGRGNFPPRFSGLQFPNYSSELNVNALELDDSALYLCASSVALNTEAFFGQGTRLTVV.

This rearrangement joins TRBV7-9 to TRBJ2-7; TRBD2 matches at 14 bases. Germline V gene sequence: CDR1 SEHNR, CDR2 FQNEAQ (reference sequence). This CDR3 is 15 amino acids long. V was pared by 5 bases and J by 6 bases, with 6 bases of the junction left unmatched. CDR3 sequence (DNA): TGTGCCAGCAGCCCGGGACTAGCGGGGGCCGGCGAGCAGTACTTC. Translated: CASSPGLAGAGEQYF.

The chain recombines TRBV2 with TRBJ2-7; perhaps TRBD2 as D (6 bases). The length of the CDR3 is 12 residues. Looked up from germline, CDR1 is SNHLY and CDR2 is FYNNEI. V lost 4 bases and J lost 6, with 10 bases in between. The CDR3 region is CASSGPGVEQYF. CDR3 nucleotide sequence: TGTGCCAGCAGTGGGCCGGGGGTCGAGCAGTACTTC. Filled out from reference TRBV2 and TRBJ2-7, the complete variable domain reads EPEVTQTPSHQVTQMGQEVILRCVPISNHLYFYWYRQILGQKVEFLVSFYNNEISEKSEIFDDQFSVERPDGSNFTLKIRSTKLEDSAMYFCASSGPGVEQYFGPGTRLTVT.

This rearrangement joins TRBV5-1 to TRBJ2-3; TRBD2 aligns across 10 bases. CDR1 is SGHRS and CDR2 is YFSETQ in the germline V gene. The CDR3 sequence is 15 residues long. Trimming took 2 bases from V and 4 from J; bases not matched to a gene: 4. The CDR3: CASSLGLAGADTQYF. The CDR3 DNA follows: TGCGCCAGCAGCTTAGGCCTAGCGGGGGCAGATACGCAGTATTTT. Using reference TRBV5-1 and TRBJ2-3 for the parts outside the CDR3, the full variable domain is KAGVTQTPRYLIKTRGQQVTLSCSPISGHRSVSWYQQTPGQGLQFLFEYFSETQRNKGNFPGRFSGRQFSNSRSEMNVSTLELGDSALYLCASSLGLAGADTQYFGPGTRLTVL.

The chain recombines TRBV5-4 with TRBJ1-1, with D possibly being TRBD1 (6 bases). Germline loops: CDR1 SGHNT, CDR2 YYREEE (reference sequence). The CDR3 covers 13 residues. V was trimmed by 0 bases and J by 3 bases, leaving 6 bases between them. DNA of the CDR3: TGTGCCAGCAGCTTGGACAGGGACACTGAAGCTTTCTTT. It translates to CASSLDRDTEAFF.

This chain joins TRBV10-2 and TRBJ2-5; 9 bases are shared with TRBD2. From germline, CDR1 is WSHSY and CDR2 SAAADI. J gave up 3 bases and V 7 bases, and 9 bases lay outside the gene matches. This CDR3 is built from 15 residues. The CDR3 nucleotides are TGCGCCAGCAAAGAGAGCGCTAGCGGGGAAGAGACCCAGTACTTC. As protein: CASKESASGEETQYF.

The rearrangement uses TRBV10-2 and TRBJ2-1; D is uncertain. The ends were cut back, 0 bases at V and 12 bases at J, with 12 bases in the middle. The CDR3 is 13 amino acids. The V gene's germline CDR1 is WSHSY and CDR2 SAAADI. In DNA, the CDR3 is TGCGCCAGCAGTGAGTCGGTTTATGGTGGGCAGTTCTTC. Translation gives CASSESVYGGQFF.

DNA for the CDR3: TGTGCCAGCAGCAACCCTGGCCTGGGGGAAAAACTGTTTTTT. Protein: CASSNPGLGEKLFF. The chain carries TRBV9 and TRBJ1-4; D is unresolved. Trimming stripped 4 bases from V and 8 bases from J, with 15 bases between. Per germline, CDR1 SGDLS and CDR2 YYNGEE. The CDR3 is made up of 14 amino acids. Variable domain in full (rest from reference TRBV9 and TRBJ1-4): DSGVTQTPKHLITATGQRVTLRCSPRSGDLSVYWYQQSLDQGLQFLIQYYNGEERAKGNILERFSAQQFPDLHSELNLSSLELGDSALYFCASSNPGLGEKLFFGSGTQLSVL.

The chain combines TRBV7-3 with TRBJ2-3, with 16 bases lining up with TRBD2. Germline V gene lookup returns CDR1 SGHTA and CDR2 FQGTGA. This CDR3 is 19 amino acids long. Unmatched junction bases numbered 10, after V lost 3 bases and J lost 4 bases. The CDR3 here is CASSFPGLAGGQPPDTQYF. The CDR3 DNA is TGTGCCAGCAGCTTCCCGGGACTAGCGGGGGGGCAACCCCCAGATACGCAGTATTTT.

CDR3 region: CASSPSGGAFYNEQFF. In nucleotides, the CDR3 is TGTGCCAGCAGCCCCAGCGGGGGGGCCTTCTACAATGAGCAGTTCTTC. The chain uses TRBV7-3 and TRBJ2-1; 10 bases are a match to TRBD2. V trimming: 5 bases; J trimming: 3 bases; junction bases outside the gene matches: 7. Germline V gene data show CDR1 as SGHTA and CDR2 as FQGTGA. The CDR3 is 16 amino acids.

V and J are TRBV5-4 and TRBJ1-2; D unresolved. Trimming shortened V by 0 bases and J by 1 base, and 7 bases separated the two germline ends. Germline V CDR1 and CDR2: SGHNT, YYREEE (reference sequence). The CDR3 runs 14 residues. CDR3 DNA: TGTGCCAGCAGCTTGGAAAGCGGTAACTATGGCTACACCTTC. It is translated as CASSLESGNYGYTF.

V and J are TRBV5-5 and TRBJ1-3, with D unclear. Trimming shortened V by 2 bases and J by 5 bases, and 2 bases separated the two germline ends. CDR1 is SGHKS, CDR2 YYEKEE, per germline (reference sequence). The CDR3 consists of 11 residues. The CDR3 nucleotides are TGTGCCAGCAGCTTAAGAAACACCATATATTTT. It is translated as CASSLRNTIYF.

This clone was picked up one time. The chain joins TRBV6-5 to TRBJ1-2, with 9 bases fitting TRBD1. This CDR3 region has 16 residues. The germline V gene encodes CDR1 MNHEY and CDR2 SVGAGI. The J segment lost 1 base and the V segment lost 0 bases, leaving 3 bases of the junction unmatched. CDR3 sequence (DNA): TGTGCCAGCAGTTACTCGATGGACAGGGGTAACTATGGCTACACCTTC. Translating it yields CASSYSMDRGNYGYTF.